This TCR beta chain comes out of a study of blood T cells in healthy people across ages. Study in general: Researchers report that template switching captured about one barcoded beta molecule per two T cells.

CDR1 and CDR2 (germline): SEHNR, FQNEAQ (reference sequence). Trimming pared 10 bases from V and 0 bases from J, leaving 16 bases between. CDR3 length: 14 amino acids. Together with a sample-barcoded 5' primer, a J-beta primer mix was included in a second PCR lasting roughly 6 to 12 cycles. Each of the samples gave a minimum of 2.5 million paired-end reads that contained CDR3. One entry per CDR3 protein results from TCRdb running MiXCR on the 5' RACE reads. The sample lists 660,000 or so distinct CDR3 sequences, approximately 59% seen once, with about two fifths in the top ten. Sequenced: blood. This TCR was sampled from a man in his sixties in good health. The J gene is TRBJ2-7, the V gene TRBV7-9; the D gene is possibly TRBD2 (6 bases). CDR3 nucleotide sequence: TGTGCCATCGCCCGGGGAGGAAGCTCCTACGAGCAGTACTTC. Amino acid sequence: CAIARGGSSYEQYF.